The 17 T cell receptor beta chains below come from one sample, sequenced in a study of blood T cell repertoires in COVID-19. The protocol was immunoSEQ multiplex PCR, while the TCRdb copy is restricted to in-frame clones and leaves out a portion. The sample holds about 260,000 clones, 85% to 90% seen once. The specimen was peripheral blood. The receptors here all came from a woman in her sixties or seventies with COVID-19, enrolled during active disease.

The chain has TRBV4-1 and TRBJ1-1; 9 positions agree with TRBD1. The V segment lost 2 bases and the J segment 5 bases; nucleotides outside the gene matches: 9. CDR3 length: 16 amino acids. The germline CDR1 and CDR2 sequences are MGHRA and YSYEKL. The CDR3 bases are TGCGCCAGCAGCCAATTTGGACAGGGGCCTGGGACTGAAGCTTTCTTT. Translated: CASSQFGQGPGTEAFF.

The V and J genes are TRBV29-1 and TRBJ2-5; 10 bases line up with TRBD1. V shed 3 bases and J 1 base; nucleotides not matched to a gene: 2. The CDR3 extends over 14 amino acids. Looked up from germline, CDR1 is SQVTM and CDR2 is ANQGSEA. CDR3 loop: CSVEGQGLQETQYF. The CDR3, as DNA: TGCAGCGTTGAGGGACAGGGGCTCCAAGAGACCCAGTACTTC.

V usage is TRBV4-1 and J usage is TRBJ1-5; 8 positions agree with TRBD1. There are 19 residues in the CDR3. The germline V gene has CDR1 MGHRA and CDR2 YSYEKL. Unmatched junction bases numbered 11, after V lost 1 base and J lost 0 bases. For the CDR3, the DNA is TGCGCCAGCAGCCAAGTTTCCGACAGGGGCCGAAATAGCAATCAGCCCCAGCATTTT. Protein: CASSQVSDRGRNSNQPQHF.

V usage is TRBV27 and J usage is TRBJ2-6, with D perhaps TRBD1 (5 bases). CDR3 length: 20 amino acids. The V end lost 4 bases, the J end lost 2 bases, and 24 bases lay between the germline ends. Germline V lookup: CDR1 MNHEY, CDR2 SMNVEV (reference sequence). This chain's CDR3 is CASSSTLSLLPGPGANVLTF. Written as DNA, the CDR3 is TGTGCCAGCAGTTCGACCCTAAGCTTGCTCCCAGGGCCTGGGGCCAACGTCCTGACTTTC.

This chain connects TRBV5-4 to TRBJ2-3; 9 bases map to TRBD2. In germline, CDR1 is SGHNT, CDR2 YYREEE (reference sequence). V gave up 3 bases and J gave up 4 bases; unmatched junction bases: 6. The CDR3 spans 15 residues. DNA of the CDR3: TGTGCCAGCAGCTCGGCGGGGGGGCCCCCAGATACGCAGTATTTT. Translated, it gives CASSSAGGPPDTQYF.

The rearrangement links TRBV5-6 to TRBJ2-1, with no clear D. Trimming took off 3 bases at V and 8 bases at J, with 15 bases between the two ends. The CDR3 has 14 residues. Germline V CDR1 and CDR2: SGHDT, YYEEEE. The CDR3 is CASSSYYFTDEQFF. CDR3 in DNA: TGTGCCAGCAGCTCTTACTATTTTACGGATGAGCAGTTCTTC.

This chain uses TRBV5-4 with TRBJ1-4; 10 bases are shared with TRBD1. CDR1 is SGHNT, CDR2 YYREEE, per germline (reference sequence). The CDR3 is 16 residues long. J gave up 8 bases and V 3 bases, and 10 bases lay outside the gene matches. CDR3 region: CASSSGTGVMGEKLFF. The CDR3 DNA reads as TGTGCCAGCAGCTCCGGGACAGGGGTTATGGGGGAAAAACTGTTTTTT.

The chain couples TRBV6-5 to TRBJ1-1; 7 bases line up with TRBD1. V lost 5 bases and J lost 11; bases outside the gene matches: 14. The CDR3 spans 14 residues. Germline loops: CDR1 MNHEY, CDR2 SVGAGI. The CDR3 DNA reads TGTGCCAGCAGTCGACAGGGAAGTCCATGGGGTGCTTTCTTT. Translating gives CASSRQGSPWGAFF.

The V and J genes are TRBV5-4 and TRBJ2-7; tentatively, D is TRBD1 (6 bases). This CDR3 spans 15 amino acids. Germline loops: CDR1 SGHNT, CDR2 YYREEE (reference sequence). The V end was cut by 1 base, the J end by 4 bases, with 15 bases between. The CDR3 region has the DNA TGTGCCAGCAGCTTGTACAACAGGGCGGCATACGAGCAGTACTTC. It encodes CASSLYNRAAYEQYF.

CDR3: CASSPRTGVIYGYTF. CDR3 sequence (DNA): TGTGCCAGCAGTCCCCGGACAGGGGTAATCTATGGCTACACCTTC. V usage is TRBV27 and J usage is TRBJ1-2, with 9 bases that match TRBD1. CDR1 MNHEY and CDR2 SMNVEV come from the germline V gene (reference sequence). The CDR3 loop spans 15 amino acids. V was clipped by 5 bases and J by 4 bases; unmatched bases: 8.

This sequence joins TRBV12-3 or TRBV12-4 and TRBJ1-2; D might be TRBD1 (6 bases). The V gene lost 6 bases and the J gene lost 9 bases, with 14 bases spanning the gap. This CDR3 comprises 12 residues. The CDR3 is CASSRSQGSYTF. In nucleotides, the CDR3 is TGTGCCAGCAGCCGCAGCCAGGGGAGCTACACCTTC.

J is TRBJ2-2 and V is TRBV11-2; 7 nucleotides agree with TRBD2. Germline CDR1 SGHAT, CDR2 FQNNGV. The V segment lost 3 bases and the J segment 2 bases; nucleotides outside the gene matches: 3. CDR3 length equals 15 residues. CDR3 in DNA: TGTGCCAGCAGCTTGGGGACTATTAACACCGGGGAGCTGTTTTTT. Encoded protein: CASSLGTINTGELFF. Using reference TRBV11-2 and TRBJ2-2 for the parts outside the CDR3, the full variable domain is EAGVAQSPRYKIIEKRQSVAFWCNPISGHATLYWYQQILGQGPKLLIQFQNNGVVDDSQLPKDRFSAERLKGVDSTLKIQPAKLEDSAVYLCASSLGTINTGELFFGEGSRLTVL.

The rearrangement uses TRBV5-4 and TRBJ1-1; D might be TRBD1 (5 bases). Trimming took off 4 bases at V and 0 bases at J, with 25 bases between the two ends. The CDR3 covers 19 residues. From germline, CDR1 is SGHNT and CDR2 YYREEE (reference sequence). The CDR3 loop reads CASSGGESLPHLMNTEAFF. The DNA for the CDR3 is TGTGCCAGCAGCGGGGGGGAAAGCCTGCCCCATCTTATGAACACTGAAGCTTTCTTT.

The chain employs TRBV5-1 and TRBJ2-4; a weak D match, TRBD2 (6 bases). CDR3 length: 12 amino acids. The V end was cut by 5 bases, the J end by 5 bases, with 8 bases between. Looked up from germline, CDR1 is SGHRS and CDR2 is YFSETQ. CDR3 coding DNA: TGCGCCAGCAGGCGGGACCAAAACATTCAGTACTTC. It yields the protein CASRRDQNIQYF.

This chain joins TRBV10-3 and TRBJ2-1; 8 positions agree with TRBD1. The V gene end was trimmed by 5 bases and the J gene end by 6 bases; junction bases not matched to a gene: 12. Germline V CDR1 and CDR2: ENHRY, SYGVKD. CDR3 length: 16 residues. The CDR3 DNA reads as TGTGCCATCAGTCCCGGGACAGGTGCAGGGCCCAATGAGCAGTTCTTC. It is translated as CAISPGTGAGPNEQFF.

The chain joins TRBV28 to TRBJ1-5; TRBD1 agrees at 9 bases. J was trimmed by 6 bases and V by 7 bases; bases with no gene match: 4. CDR3 length: 13 amino acids. Germline V gene lookup returns CDR1 MDHEN and CDR2 SYDVKM. CDR3: CASKQGASQPQHF. CDR3 in DNA: TGTGCCAGCAAACAGGGGGCAAGTCAGCCCCAGCATTTT.

The chain uses TRBV7-5 and TRBJ2-1; the tabulated D call, TRBD2, remains unverified against the DNA. TRBV7-5 is a known pseudogene. The CDR3 is 17 residues long. As DNA, the CDR3 is TGTGCCAGAAGCTTAGAGGGACTAGCGGACCTCTACAATGAGCAGTTCTTC. Translated: CARSLEGLADLYNEQFF.